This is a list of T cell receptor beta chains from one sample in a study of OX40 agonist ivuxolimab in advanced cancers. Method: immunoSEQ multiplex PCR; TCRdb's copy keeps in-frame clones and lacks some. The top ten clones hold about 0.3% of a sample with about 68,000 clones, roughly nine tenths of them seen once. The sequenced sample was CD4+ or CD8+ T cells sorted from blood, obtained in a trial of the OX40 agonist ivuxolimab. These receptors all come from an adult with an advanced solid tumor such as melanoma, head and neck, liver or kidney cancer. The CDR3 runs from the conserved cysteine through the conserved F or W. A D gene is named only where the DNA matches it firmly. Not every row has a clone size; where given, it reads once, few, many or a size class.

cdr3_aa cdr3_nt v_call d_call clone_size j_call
CASTKSWASGDEQYF TGTGCCAGCACCAAAAGCTGGGCTAGCGGAGACGAGCAGTACTTC TRBV2 TRBD2 NA TRBJ2-7
CASSLASGTGNTEAFF TGTGCCAGCAGCTTAGCCAGCGGGACTGGGAACACTGAAGCTTTCTTT TRBV7-9 NA NA TRBJ1-1
CASSQDSVYGYTF TGTGCCAGCAGCCAAGACTCAGTATATGGCTACACCTTC TRBV14 NA NA TRBJ1-2
CASSERGAFSYEQYF TGTGCCAGCAGTGAACGGGGTGCGTTTTCCTACGAGCAGTACTTC TRBV6-1 NA NA TRBJ2-7
CASSLGGVGTDTQYF TGTGCCAGCAGTTTGGGTGGGGTTGGGACAGATACGCAGTATTTT TRBV27 NA NA TRBJ2-3
CASSARMNTEAFF TGTGCCAGCAGCGCCAGGATGAACACTGAAGCTTTCTTT TRBV27 NA once TRBJ1-1
CASSPAASTDTQYF TGTGCCAGTAGTCCAGCGGCCAGCACAGATACGCAGTATTTT TRBV19 NA NA TRBJ2-3
CASSFTSGRRWEFF TGTGCCAGCAGCTTTACTAGCGGGAGGAGATGGGAGTTCTTC TRBV5-6 TRBD2 NA TRBJ2-1
CASSPEATSGSLGIQYF TGTGCCAGCAGCCCCGAAGCAACTAGCGGGAGTCTAGGCATTCAGTACTTC TRBV5-4 TRBD2 NA TRBJ2-4
CASSPRKLAGVTAKNIQYF TGTGCCAGCAGCCCAAGGAAACTAGCGGGAGTCACAGCCAAAAACATTCAGTACTTC TRBV5-4 TRBD2 NA TRBJ2-4